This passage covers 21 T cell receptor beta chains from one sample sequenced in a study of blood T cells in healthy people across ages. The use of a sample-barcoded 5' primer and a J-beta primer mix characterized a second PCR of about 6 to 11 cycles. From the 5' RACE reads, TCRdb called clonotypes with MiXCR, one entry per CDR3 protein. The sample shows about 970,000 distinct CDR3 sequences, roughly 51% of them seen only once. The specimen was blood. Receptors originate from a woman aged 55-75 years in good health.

CDR3 protein: CASSWGRRNTEAFF. CDR3 coding DNA: TGTGCCAGCAGCTGGGGACGGCGGAACACTGAAGCTTTCTTT. The J gene is TRBJ1-1, the V gene TRBV27, with D maybe TRBD1 (5 bases). CDR1 is MNHEY, CDR2 SMNVEV, per germline (reference sequence). This CDR3 has 14 amino acids. Trimming cost V 6 bases and J 1 base, with 12 bases left between them.

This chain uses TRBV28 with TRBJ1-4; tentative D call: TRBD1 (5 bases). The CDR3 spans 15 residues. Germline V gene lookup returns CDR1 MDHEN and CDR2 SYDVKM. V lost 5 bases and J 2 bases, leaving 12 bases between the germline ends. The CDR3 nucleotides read TGTGCCAGCAGTCCAGAGGGGAGGACTAATGAAAAACTGTTTTTT. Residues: CASSPEGRTNEKLFF.

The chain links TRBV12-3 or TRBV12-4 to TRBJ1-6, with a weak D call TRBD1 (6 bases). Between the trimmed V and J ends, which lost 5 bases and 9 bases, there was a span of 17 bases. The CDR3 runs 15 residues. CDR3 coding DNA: TGTGCCAGCAGTCTACAGGGTAGTGATATTTCACCCCTCCACTTT. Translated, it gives CASSLQGSDISPLHF.

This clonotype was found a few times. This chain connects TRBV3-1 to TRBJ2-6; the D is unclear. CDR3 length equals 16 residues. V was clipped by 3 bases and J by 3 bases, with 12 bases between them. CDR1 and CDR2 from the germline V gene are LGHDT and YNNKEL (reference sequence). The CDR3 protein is CASSQSLGSGANVLTF. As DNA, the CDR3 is TGTGCCAGCAGCCAGAGCCTGGGTAGTGGGGCCAACGTCCTGACTTTC.

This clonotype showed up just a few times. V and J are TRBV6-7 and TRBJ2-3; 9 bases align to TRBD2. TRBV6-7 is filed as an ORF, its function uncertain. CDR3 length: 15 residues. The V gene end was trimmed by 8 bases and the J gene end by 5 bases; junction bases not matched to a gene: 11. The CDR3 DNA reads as TGTGCCAGCGGCCCTAGCGGGATCGGTTTAGATACGCAGTATTTT. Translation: CASGPSGIGLDTQYF.

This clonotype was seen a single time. The CDR3 loop reads CATKGSLGGGKYNEQFF. The CDR3 region has the DNA TGTGCCACCAAGGGTTCTCTGGGGGGAGGAAAGTACAATGAGCAGTTCTTC. The chain employs TRBV28 and TRBJ2-7; a possible D gene is TRBD2 (6 bases). The J call is in doubt because the DNA end fits TRBJ2-1 better. The length of the CDR3 is 17 residues. Germline V gene data show CDR1 as MDHEN and CDR2 as SYDVKM.

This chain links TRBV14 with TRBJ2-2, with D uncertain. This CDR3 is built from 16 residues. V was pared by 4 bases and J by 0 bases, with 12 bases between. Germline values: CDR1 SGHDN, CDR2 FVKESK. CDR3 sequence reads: CASSPLVGANTGELFF. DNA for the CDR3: TGTGCCAGCAGCCCGTTAGTGGGTGCGAACACCGGGGAGCTGTTTTTT. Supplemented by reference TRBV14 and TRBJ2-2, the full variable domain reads EAGVTQFPSHSVIEKGQTVTLRCDPISGHDNLYWYRRVMGKEIKFLLHFVKESKQDESGMPNNRFLAERTGGTYSTLKVQPAELEDSGVYFCASSPLVGANTGELFFGEGSRLTVL.

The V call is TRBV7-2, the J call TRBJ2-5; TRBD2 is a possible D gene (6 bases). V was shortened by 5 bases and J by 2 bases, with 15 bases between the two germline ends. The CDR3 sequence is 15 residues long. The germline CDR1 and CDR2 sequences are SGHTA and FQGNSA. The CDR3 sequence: CASSHPPAGQETQYF. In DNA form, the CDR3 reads TGTGCCAGCAGCCACCCCCCGGCGGGACAAGAGACCCAGTACTTC.

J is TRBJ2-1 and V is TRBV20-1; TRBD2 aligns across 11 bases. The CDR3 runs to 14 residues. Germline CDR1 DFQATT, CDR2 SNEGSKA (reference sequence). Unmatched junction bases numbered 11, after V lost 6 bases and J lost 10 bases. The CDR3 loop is CSAGDVGTSGEQFF. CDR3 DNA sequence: TGCAGTGCCGGGGACGTTGGGACTAGCGGAGAGCAGTTCTTC.

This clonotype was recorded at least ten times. The CDR3 loop reads CASTHRDSLSSYNEQFF. In nucleotides, the CDR3 is TGTGCCAGCACCCACCGGGACTCGCTTAGCTCCTACAATGAGCAGTTCTTC. The rearrangement joins TRBV6-2 or TRBV6-3 to TRBJ2-1; a possible D gene is TRBD2 (6 bases). From germline, CDR1 is MNHEY and CDR2 SVGEGT. V was trimmed by 7 bases and J by 0 bases, leaving 19 bases between them. The CDR3 covers 17 residues.

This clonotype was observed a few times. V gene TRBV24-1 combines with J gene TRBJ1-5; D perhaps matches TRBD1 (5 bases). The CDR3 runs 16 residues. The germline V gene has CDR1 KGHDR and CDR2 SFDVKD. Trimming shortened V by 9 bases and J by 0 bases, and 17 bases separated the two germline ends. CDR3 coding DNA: TGTGCCACCGGGGCCATAGACAACTATAGCAATCAGCCCCAGCATTTT. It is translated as CATGAIDNYSNQPQHF.

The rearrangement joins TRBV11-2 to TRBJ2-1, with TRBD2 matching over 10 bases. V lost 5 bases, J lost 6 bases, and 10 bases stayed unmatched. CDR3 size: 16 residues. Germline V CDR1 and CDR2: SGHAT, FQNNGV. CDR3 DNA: TGTGCCAGCAGCCTCTCACCGACTAGCGGGTCCAATGAGCAGTTCTTC. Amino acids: CASSLSPTSGSNEQFF.

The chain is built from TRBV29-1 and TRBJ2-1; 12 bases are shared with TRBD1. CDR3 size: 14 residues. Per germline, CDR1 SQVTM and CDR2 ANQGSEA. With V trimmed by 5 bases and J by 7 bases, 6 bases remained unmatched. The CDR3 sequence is CSVRDRGRINEQFF. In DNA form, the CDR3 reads TGCAGCGTTCGGGACAGGGGGCGCATTAATGAGCAGTTCTTC.

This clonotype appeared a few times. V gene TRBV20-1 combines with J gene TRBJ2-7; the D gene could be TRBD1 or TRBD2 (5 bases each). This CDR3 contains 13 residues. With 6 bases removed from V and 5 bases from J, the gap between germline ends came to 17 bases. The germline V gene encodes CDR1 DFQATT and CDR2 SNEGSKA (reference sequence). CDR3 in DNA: TGCAGTGCCCCCGGGGTACTAGGGGACGAGCAGTACTTC. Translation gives CSAPGVLGDEQYF.

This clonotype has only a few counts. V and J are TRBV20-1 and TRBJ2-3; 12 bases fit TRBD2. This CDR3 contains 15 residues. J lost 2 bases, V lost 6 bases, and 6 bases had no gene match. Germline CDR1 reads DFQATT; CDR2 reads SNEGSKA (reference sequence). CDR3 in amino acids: CSATTSGRFTDTQYF. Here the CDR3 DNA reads TGCAGTGCCACTACTAGCGGGAGGTTCACAGATACGCAGTATTTT.

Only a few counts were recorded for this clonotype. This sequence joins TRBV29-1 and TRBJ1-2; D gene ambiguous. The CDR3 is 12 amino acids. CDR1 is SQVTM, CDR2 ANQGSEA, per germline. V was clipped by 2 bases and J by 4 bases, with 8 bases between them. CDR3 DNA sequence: TGCAGCGTTGAAAGCGCAGCCTATGGCTACACCTTC. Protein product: CSVESAAYGYTF.

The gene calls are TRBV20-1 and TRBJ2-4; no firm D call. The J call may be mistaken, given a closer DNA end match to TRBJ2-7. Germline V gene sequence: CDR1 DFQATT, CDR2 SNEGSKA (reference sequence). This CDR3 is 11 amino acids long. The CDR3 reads CSPQTGYEQYF. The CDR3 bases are TGCAGCCCCCAGACGGGCTACGAGCAGTACTTC.

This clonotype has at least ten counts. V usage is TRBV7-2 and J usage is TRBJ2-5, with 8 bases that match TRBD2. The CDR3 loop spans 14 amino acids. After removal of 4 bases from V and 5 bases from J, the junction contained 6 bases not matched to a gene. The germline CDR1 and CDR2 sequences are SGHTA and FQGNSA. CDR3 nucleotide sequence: TGTGCCAGCAGCTACGGACTAGCCCAGGAGACCCAGTACTTC. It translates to CASSYGLAQETQYF.

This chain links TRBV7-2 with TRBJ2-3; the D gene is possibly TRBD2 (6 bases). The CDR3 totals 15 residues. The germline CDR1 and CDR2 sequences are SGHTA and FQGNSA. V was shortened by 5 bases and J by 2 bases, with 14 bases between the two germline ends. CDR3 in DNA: TGTGCCAGCAGCACAACTAGCACCTCCACAGATACGCAGTATTTT. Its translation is CASSTTSTSTDTQYF.

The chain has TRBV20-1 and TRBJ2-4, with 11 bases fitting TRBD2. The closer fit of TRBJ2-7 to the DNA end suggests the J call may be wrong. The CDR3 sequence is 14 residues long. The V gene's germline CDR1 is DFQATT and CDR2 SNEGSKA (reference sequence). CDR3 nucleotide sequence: TGCAGTGCTAGCCGTAGCGGGAGGGCCGACGAGCAGTACTTC. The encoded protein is CSASRSGRADEQYF.

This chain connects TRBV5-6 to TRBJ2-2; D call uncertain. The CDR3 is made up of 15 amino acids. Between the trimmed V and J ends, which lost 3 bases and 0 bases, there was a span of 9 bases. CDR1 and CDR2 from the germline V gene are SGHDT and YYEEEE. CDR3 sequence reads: CASSSRRANTGELFF. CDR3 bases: TGTGCCAGCAGCTCGCGACGGGCGAACACCGGGGAGCTGTTTTTT.